A selection of T cell receptor beta chains follows, all from one sample in a study of blood T cell repertoires in COVID-19. Clones were read by immunoSEQ multiplex PCR, and TCRdb kept only the in-frame ones, dropping some. Altogether around 220,000 clones are present, approximately 86% being singletons, with the ten largest covering 4.9%. The sequenced sample was peripheral blood. The receptors stem from a woman aged 80 or older with active or convalescent COVID-19. Each CDR3 is given with its conserved first and last residue. Each record gives: D gene, V gene, clone size, J gene, CDR3 protein, CDR3 DNA. A D gene is named only where the DNA matches it firmly. Rows may omit the clone size; those that give it use once, few, many or a size class.

d_call: TRBD1; v_call: TRBV27; clone_size: .; j_call: TRBJ2-1; cdr3_aa: CASSTQGAAGEQFF; cdr3_nt: TGTGCCAGCAGCACACAGGGGGCGGCAGGTGAGCAGTTCTTC
d_call: TRBD2; v_call: TRBV7-8; clone_size: once; j_call: TRBJ2-5; cdr3_aa: CASSLPAGGLLETQYF; cdr3_nt: TGTGCCAGCAGCTTACCGGCGGGAGGGCTTTTAGAGACCCAGTACTTC
d_call: .; v_call: TRBV5-5; clone_size: .; j_call: TRBJ2-2; cdr3_aa: CASSLDGGSTGTGELFF; cdr3_nt: TGTGCCAGCAGCTTGGATGGTGGCAGTACGGGCACCGGGGAGCTGTTTTTT
d_call: .; v_call: TRBV5-6; clone_size: .; j_call: TRBJ1-3; cdr3_aa: CASSLGGEFDTIYF; cdr3_nt: TGTGCCAGCAGCCTTGGCGGGGAGTTCGACACCATATATTTT
d_call: TRBD2; v_call: TRBV6-4; clone_size: .; j_call: TRBJ2-1; cdr3_aa: CASSDGTSGGNEQFF; cdr3_nt: TGTGCCAGCAGTGATGGGACTAGCGGAGGTAATGAGCAGTTCTTC
d_call: .; v_call: TRBV28; clone_size: few; j_call: TRBJ1-5; cdr3_aa: CASSAQGQPQHF; cdr3_nt: TGTGCCAGCAGTGCACAGGGACAGCCCCAGCATTTT
d_call: TRBD1; v_call: TRBV7-9; clone_size: few; j_call: TRBJ2-5; cdr3_aa: CASSLDRGKSETQYF; cdr3_nt: TGTGCCAGCAGCTTGGACAGGGGGAAGTCGGAGACCCAGTACTTC
d_call: .; v_call: TRBV6-5; clone_size: .; j_call: TRBJ1-2; cdr3_aa: CASRVSGNYGYTF; cdr3_nt: TGTGCCAGCAGAGTTTCAGGGAACTATGGCTACACCTTC
d_call: .; v_call: TRBV2; clone_size: .; j_call: TRBJ1-6; cdr3_aa: CASREAGYSPLHF; cdr3_nt: TGTGCCAGCAGAGAGGCAGGGTATTCACCCCTCCACTTT
d_call: .; v_call: TRBV7-9; clone_size: .; j_call: TRBJ1-1; cdr3_aa: CASSLTSGNTEAFF; cdr3_nt: TGTGCCAGCAGCTTAACGTCAGGGAACACTGAAGCTTTCTTT
d_call: .; v_call: TRBV19; clone_size: few; j_call: TRBJ1-2; cdr3_aa: CASSPDVIPDYGYTF; cdr3_nt: TGTGCCAGTAGTCCCGATGTAATACCGGACTATGGCTACACCTTC
d_call: .; v_call: TRBV6-6; clone_size: .; j_call: TRBJ1-2; cdr3_aa: CASSSQGTYGYTF; cdr3_nt: TGTGCCAGCAGTTCTCAGGGGACCTATGGCTACACCTTC
d_call: .; v_call: TRBV5-1; clone_size: .; j_call: TRBJ2-6; cdr3_aa: CASSLPGSGANVLTF; cdr3_nt: TGCGCCAGCAGCTTGCCGGGATCTGGGGCCAACGTCCTGACTTTC
d_call: .; v_call: TRBV5-4; clone_size: few; j_call: TRBJ1-2; cdr3_aa: CASSRGLSSGGYTF; cdr3_nt: TGTGCCAGCAGCAGGGGACTCAGTTCGGGTGGCTACACCTTC
d_call: .; v_call: TRBV27; clone_size: few; j_call: TRBJ2-1; cdr3_aa: CASSFRGLSYNEQFF; cdr3_nt: TGTGCCAGCAGTTTTAGGGGTCTCTCCTACAATGAGCAGTTCTTC
d_call: .; v_call: TRBV7-8; clone_size: .; j_call: TRBJ1-1; cdr3_aa: CASSLDGGWVTEAFF; cdr3_nt: TGTGCCAGCAGCTTAGACGGGGGTTGGGTCACTGAAGCTTTCTTT
d_call: .; v_call: TRBV7-9; clone_size: once; j_call: TRBJ1-6; cdr3_aa: CASSLRGSYNSPLHF; cdr3_nt: TGTGCCAGCAGCTTACGGGGGTCCTATAATTCACCCCTCCACTTT
d_call: .; v_call: TRBV11-3; clone_size: once; j_call: TRBJ2-7; cdr3_aa: CASSLGLDYEQYF; cdr3_nt: TGTGCCAGCAGCTTAGGGCTCGACTACGAGCAGTACTTC
d_call: .; v_call: TRBV10-3; clone_size: .; j_call: TRBJ2-1; cdr3_aa: CAISESLREISNEQFF; cdr3_nt: TGTGCCATCAGTGAGTCATTACGGGAGATATCGAATGAGCAGTTCTTC
d_call: .; v_call: TRBV30; clone_size: few; j_call: TRBJ1-1; cdr3_aa: CAWSRVHTEAFF; cdr3_nt: TGTGCCTGGAGCAGGGTTCACACTGAAGCTTTCTTT
d_call: .; v_call: TRBV7-9; clone_size: .; j_call: TRBJ1-2; cdr3_aa: CASSLAVRSNSGYTF; cdr3_nt: TGTGCCAGCAGCTTAGCTGTCAGGTCTAACTCTGGCTACACCTTC
d_call: .; v_call: TRBV28; clone_size: .; j_call: TRBJ1-3; cdr3_aa: CASSLGRSGNTIYF; cdr3_nt: TGTGCCAGCAGTTTGGGGCGGAGTGGAAACACCATATATTTT
d_call: TRBD2; v_call: TRBV19; clone_size: .; j_call: TRBJ2-7; cdr3_aa: CASSQLASGRVPAYEQYF; cdr3_nt: TGTGCCAGTAGTCAGTTAGCTAGCGGGAGGGTCCCCGCCTACGAGCAGTACTTC
d_call: .; v_call: TRBV9; clone_size: .; j_call: TRBJ2-2; cdr3_aa: CASSVATAGELFF; cdr3_nt: TGTGCCAGCAGCGTAGCTACTGCCGGGGAGCTGTTTTTT
d_call: .; v_call: TRBV5-6; clone_size: .; j_call: TRBJ1-2; cdr3_aa: CASSLLAALGYGYTF; cdr3_nt: TGTGCCAGCAGCTTGTTGGCGGCCCTAGGCTATGGCTACACCTTC
d_call: TRBD2; v_call: TRBV3-1/TRBV3-2; clone_size: .; j_call: TRBJ2-1; cdr3_aa: CASSYSGDEQFF; cdr3_nt: TGTGCCAGCAGTTACAGCGGGGATGAGCAGTTCTTC
d_call: TRBD2; v_call: TRBV7-7; clone_size: .; j_call: TRBJ2-1; cdr3_aa: CASSPGLAGSNEQFF; cdr3_nt: TGTGCTAGCAGCCCCGGACTAGCGGGCTCTAATGAGCAGTTCTTC
d_call: .; v_call: TRBV10-3; clone_size: .; j_call: TRBJ1-6; cdr3_aa: CAISPGESPLHF; cdr3_nt: TGTGCCATCAGCCCGGGGGAATCACCCCTCCACTTT
d_call: TRBD1; v_call: TRBV5-5; clone_size: .; j_call: TRBJ2-5; cdr3_aa: CASSNLQQGGTQYF; cdr3_nt: TGTGCCAGCAGCAACCTACAACAGGGGGGGACCCAGTACTTC